This T cell receptor beta chain came from a study of cytomegalovirus exposure and HLA in healthy donors. A note on this clone: Its antigen is currently unknown.

CDR1 and CDR2 from the germline V gene are SQVTM and ANQGSEA. Trimming removed 7 bases from V and 4 bases from J; junction bases left unmatched: 10. This CDR3 has 14 residues. Both 60 Vbeta primers and 13 Jbeta primers went into the PCR. Sequencing was performed with immunoSEQ multiplex PCR; in TCRdb, only in-frame clones are kept and a portion is missing. The sample lists 150,000 or so clones, 75% to 85% occurring once. Points from the study as a whole: Some TCR beta chains (roughly 150 of them) were listed as cytomegalovirus-associated. Looking again later, the authors saw that most CMV-associated TCR beta chains seemed HLA-restricted. Data from an earlier analysis indicated that most TCR beta V segments were productive either about 90% or about 30% of the time. TCR sequences were mostly rare, though some public TCRs occurred in many donors.

Sequenced input: PBMCs. This chain uses TRBV29-1 with TRBJ2-7, with TRBD1 matching 10 bases. The TCR originated in a man in his fifties in good health and CMV-seronegative. CDR3 in amino acids: CSAQRDRGSYEQYF. Written as DNA, the CDR3 is TGCAGCGCCCAACGGGACAGGGGTAGTTACGAGCAGTACTTC.